A single sample is the source of the 5 T cell receptor beta chains below, sequenced in a study of control samples from healthy donors and cancer patients. Clones were sequenced by immunoSEQ multiplex PCR, and TCRdb holds only the in-frame ones, with some missing. The sample has over 150,000 clones, about 94% seen once. Sequencing was carried out using blood. These receptors were collected from a man aged 35-49 years in good health.

The chain links TRBV18 to TRBJ2-2; perhaps TRBD1 as D (6 bases). This CDR3 is 13 amino acids long. V was shortened by 6 bases and J by 5 bases, with 10 bases between the two germline ends. Germline CDR1 is KGHSH and CDR2 is LQKENI. CDR3 DNA sequence: TGTGCCAGCTCGTCCGGACAGACCGGGGAGCTGTTTTTT. It codes for CASSSGQTGELFF.

The chain carries TRBV18 and TRBJ2-7; possible D gene TRBD2, 5 bases. Trimming took off 2 bases at V and 2 bases at J, with 13 bases between the two ends. The CDR3 length is 15 residues. Per germline, CDR1 KGHSH and CDR2 LQKENI. DNA for the CDR3: TGTGCCAGCTCACCAGGCCTAGCCTCCACCTACGAGCAGTACTTC. Protein sequence: CASSPGLASTYEQYF.

This CDR3 reads CAVRDTNTGELFF. The CDR3, as DNA: TGTGCCGTCCGGGACACTAACACCGGGGAGCTGTTTTTT. The V gene is TRBV24-1, the J gene TRBJ2-2; TRBD1 is a possible D gene (6 bases). Germline V lookup: CDR1 KGHDR, CDR2 SFDVKD. CDR3 size: 13 residues. V was clipped by 12 bases and J by 2 bases, with 12 bases between them.

This chain joins TRBV7-9 and TRBJ2-7; perhaps TRBD2 as D (6 bases). V was cut by 4 bases and J by 0 bases, with 19 bases left in between. The germline V gene encodes CDR1 SEHNR and CDR2 FQNEAQ (reference sequence). This CDR3 has 17 amino acids. The CDR3 bases are TGTGCCAGCAGCTACTCGGGACTGCAAAGGAGCTCCTACGAGCAGTACTTC. Translated, it gives CASSYSGLQRSSYEQYF. Complete variable domain (other parts from reference TRBV7-9 and TRBJ2-7): DTGVSQNPRHKITKRGQNVTFRCDPISEHNRLYWYRQTLGQGPEFLTYFQNEAQLEKSRLLSDRFSAERPKGSFSTLEIQRTEQGDSAMYLCASSYSGLQRSSYEQYFGPGTRLTVT.

About this clone: Other DNA sequences in the sample encode the same CDR3. V usage is TRBV5-1 and J usage is TRBJ1-2, with D unresolved. The CDR3 runs to 12 residues. CDR1 is SGHRS, CDR2 YFSETQ, per germline. V lost 3 bases to trimming and J lost 5 bases, with 8 bases between them. The DNA of the CDR3 is TGCGCCAGCAGCTCCGGGAATTATGGCTACACCTTC. This gives the protein CASSSGNYGYTF.